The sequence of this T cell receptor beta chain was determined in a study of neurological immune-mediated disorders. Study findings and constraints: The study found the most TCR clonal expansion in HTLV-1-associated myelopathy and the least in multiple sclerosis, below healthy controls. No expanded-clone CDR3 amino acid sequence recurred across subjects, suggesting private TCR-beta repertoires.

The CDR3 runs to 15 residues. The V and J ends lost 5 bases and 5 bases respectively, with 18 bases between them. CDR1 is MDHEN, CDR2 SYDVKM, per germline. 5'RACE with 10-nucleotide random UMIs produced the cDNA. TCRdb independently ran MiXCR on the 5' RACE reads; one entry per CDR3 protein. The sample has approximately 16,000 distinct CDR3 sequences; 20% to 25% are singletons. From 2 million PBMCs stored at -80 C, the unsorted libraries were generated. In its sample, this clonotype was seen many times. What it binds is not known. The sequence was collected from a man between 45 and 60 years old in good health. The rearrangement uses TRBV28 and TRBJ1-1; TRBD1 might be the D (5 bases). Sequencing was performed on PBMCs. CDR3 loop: CASSPGGGRNTEAFF. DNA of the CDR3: TGTGCCAGCAGTCCCGGGGGAGGACGGAATACTGAAGCTTTCTTT.